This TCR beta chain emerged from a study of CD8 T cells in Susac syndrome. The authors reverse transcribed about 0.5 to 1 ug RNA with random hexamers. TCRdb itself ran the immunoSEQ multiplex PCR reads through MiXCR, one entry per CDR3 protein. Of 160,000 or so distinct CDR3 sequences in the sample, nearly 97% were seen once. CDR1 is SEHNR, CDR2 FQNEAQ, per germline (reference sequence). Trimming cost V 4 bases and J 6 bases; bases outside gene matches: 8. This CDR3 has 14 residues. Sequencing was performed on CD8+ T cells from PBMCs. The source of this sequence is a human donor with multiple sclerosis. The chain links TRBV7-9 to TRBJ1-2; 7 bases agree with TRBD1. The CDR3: CASSSLTGQDGYTF. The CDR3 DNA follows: TGTGCCAGCAGCTCGTTGACAGGGCAGGATGGCTACACCTTC.